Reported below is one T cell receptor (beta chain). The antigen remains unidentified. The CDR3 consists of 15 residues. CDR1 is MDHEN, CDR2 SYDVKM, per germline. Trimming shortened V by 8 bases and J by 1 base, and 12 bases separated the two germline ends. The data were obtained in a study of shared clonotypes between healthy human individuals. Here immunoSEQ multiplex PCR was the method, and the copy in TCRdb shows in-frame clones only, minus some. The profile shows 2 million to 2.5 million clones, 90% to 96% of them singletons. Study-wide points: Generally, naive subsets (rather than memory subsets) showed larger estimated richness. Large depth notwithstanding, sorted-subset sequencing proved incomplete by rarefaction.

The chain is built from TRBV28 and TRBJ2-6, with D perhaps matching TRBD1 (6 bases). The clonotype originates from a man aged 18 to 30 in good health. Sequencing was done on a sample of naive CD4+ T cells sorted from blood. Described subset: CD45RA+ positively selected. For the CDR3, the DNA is TGTGCCAGCTGCCTCGGGACATCTGGGGCCAACGTCCTGACTTTC. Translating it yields CASCLGTSGANVLTF. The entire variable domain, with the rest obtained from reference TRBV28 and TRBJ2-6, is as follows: DVKVTQSSRYLVKRTGEKVFLECVQDMDHENMFWYRQDPGLGLRLIYFSYDVKMKEKGDIPEGYSVSREKKERFSLILESASTNQTSMYLCASCLGTSGANVLTFGAGSRLTVL.